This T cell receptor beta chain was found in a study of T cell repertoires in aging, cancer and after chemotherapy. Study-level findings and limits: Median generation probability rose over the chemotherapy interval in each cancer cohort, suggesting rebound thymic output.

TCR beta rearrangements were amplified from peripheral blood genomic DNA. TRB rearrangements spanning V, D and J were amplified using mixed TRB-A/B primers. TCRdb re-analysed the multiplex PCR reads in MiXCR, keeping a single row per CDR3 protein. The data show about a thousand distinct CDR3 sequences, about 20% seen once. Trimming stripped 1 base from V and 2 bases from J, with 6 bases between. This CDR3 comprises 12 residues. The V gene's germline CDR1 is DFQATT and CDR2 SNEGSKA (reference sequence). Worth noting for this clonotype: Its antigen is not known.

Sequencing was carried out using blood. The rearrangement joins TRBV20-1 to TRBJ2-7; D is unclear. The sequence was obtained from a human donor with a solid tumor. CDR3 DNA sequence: TGCAGTGCTAGAGGGACCCCCTACGAGCAGTACTTC. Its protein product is CSARGTPYEQYF.